The 23 T cell receptor beta chains listed next were all sequenced from one sample in a study of T cell responses to AZD1222 COVID-19 vaccine (dated by TCRdb to the early 2020s). The method behind the library was the immunoSEQ multiplex PCR assay. Not all clones reach the TCRdb copy of this immuneACCESS table, which keeps in-frame sequences only. Checked studies attribute under half of the gap to unresolved V genes and leave the rest unexplained. This sample holds approximately 90,000 clones; about 91% were observed only once. 5% to 6% of the sample is held by the ten biggest clonotypes. The time point label, read with the paper, signifies: about 28 days (+/-7) after the second vaccine dose. This specimen consisted of peripheral blood, obtained 28 days after the second AZD1222 dose. These receptors all come from an adult who received the AZD1222 COVID-19 vaccine.

For the CDR3, the DNA is TGTGCCAGCAGCTTGATAAGGCAGAGACTCTATGGCTACACCTTC. Amino acids: CASSLIRQRLYGYTF. The rearrangement uses TRBV5-6 and TRBJ1-2; the D is unclear. This CDR3 has 15 amino acids. The germline V gene has CDR1 SGHDT and CDR2 YYEEEE. With 1 base removed from V and 4 bases from J, the gap between germline ends came to 14 bases.

This chain connects TRBV14 to TRBJ1-4; tentatively, D is TRBD1 (5 bases). The CDR3 contains 15 residues. V lost 3 bases and J 5 bases, leaving 13 bases between the germline ends. Germline V gives CDR1 SGHDN, CDR2 FVKESK. The DNA of the CDR3 is TGTGCCAGCAGCCAGTGGCAGGGAAGAAATGAAAAACTGTTTTTT. It yields the protein CASSQWQGRNEKLFF.

This sequence joins TRBV27 and TRBJ2-1; TRBD2 might be the D (7 bases). CDR1 and CDR2 from the germline V gene are MNHEY and SMNVEV (reference sequence). The CDR3 totals 14 residues. Deletions cut 6 bases from V and 6 bases from J, with 15 bases between. The CDR3 sequence: CASRNLAGANEQFF. The CDR3 DNA follows: TGTGCCAGCAGAAACCTTGCGGGGGCCAATGAGCAGTTCTTC.

This chain uses TRBV12-3 or TRBV12-4 with TRBJ1-5; D is possibly TRBD1 (5 bases). V was pared by 7 bases and J by 2 bases, with 9 bases between. This CDR3 spans 13 amino acids. CDR3 region: CASMGLGNQPQHF. The CDR3 region has the DNA TGTGCCAGCATGGGGCTCGGCAATCAGCCCCAGCATTTT.

The chain couples TRBV7-8 to TRBJ2-7, with D uncertain. CDR1 SGHVS and CDR2 FQNEAQ come from the germline V gene. Trimming left V 5 bases short and J 7 bases short, with 12 bases between. There are 12 residues in the CDR3. The CDR3, as DNA: TGTGCCAGCAGCCGTCTAGGTAGGGAGCAGTACTTC. As protein: CASSRLGREQYF.

The rearrangement links TRBV5-1 to TRBJ2-3, with 9 nucleotides matching TRBD2. The junction had 1 base not matched to a gene; V was cut back by 2 bases and J by 0 bases. The germline CDR1 and CDR2 sequences are SGHRS and YFSETQ. The CDR3 spans 15 residues. The CDR3 sequence is CASSFSGGSTDTQYF. In DNA, the CDR3 is TGCGCCAGCAGCTTCAGCGGGGGGAGCACAGATACGCAGTATTTT.

This chain uses TRBV7-3 with TRBJ1-1, with TRBD1 matching over 8 bases. The germline gives CDR1 SGHTA, CDR2 FQGTGA. Germline trimming cut 5 bases from V and 0 bases from J; bases unmatched to any gene: 2. The CDR3 has 14 amino acids. Here the CDR3 reads CASSTTGVNTEAFF. The CDR3 nucleotides read TGTGCCAGCAGCACGACAGGGGTGAACACTGAAGCTTTCTTT.

The V call is TRBV4-1, the J call TRBJ1-2, with TRBD1 identical over 8 bases. CDR1 MGHRA and CDR2 YSYEKL come from the germline V gene. The CDR3 covers 17 residues. Germline trimming cut 0 bases from V and 12 bases from J; bases unmatched to any gene: 18. The CDR3 here is CASSQDLNFGDRLGNTF. In nucleotides, the CDR3 is TGCGCCAGCAGCCAAGATCTAAATTTTGGGGACAGGCTCGGGAACACCTTC.

The V gene is TRBV5-4, the J gene TRBJ2-1; unclear D gene. Germline lookup yields CDR1 SGHNT and CDR2 YYREEE (reference sequence). Trimming took 2 bases from V and 9 from J, leaving 12 bases between them. The CDR3 length is 13 residues. The CDR3 reads CASSFSPPGEQFF. The CDR3 DNA follows: TGTGCCAGCAGCTTTAGCCCACCGGGTGAGCAGTTCTTC. The full variable domain, completed using reference TRBV5-4 and TRBJ2-1, is ETGVTQSPTHLIKTRGQQVTLRCSSQSGHNTVSWYQQALGQGPQFIFQYYREEENGRGNFPPRFSGLQFPNYSSELNVNALELDDSALYLCASSFSPPGEQFFGPGTRLTVL.

The chain is built from TRBV5-6 and TRBJ2-7; TRBD1 aligns across 7 bases. The CDR3 is made up of 15 amino acids. The trim removed 4 bases at V and 4 bases at J, leaving 11 bases unmatched. Germline CDR1 and CDR2: SGHDT and YYEEEE. CDR3 nucleotides: TGTGCCAGCAGCAAAACCCCGGGACAGTTTTACGAGCAGTACTTC. Translated, it gives CASSKTPGQFYEQYF.

The V call is TRBV18, the J call TRBJ2-7, with 8 nucleotides matching TRBD2. The CDR3 totals 16 residues. Trimming removed 2 bases from V and 4 bases from J; junction bases left unmatched: 10. Per germline, CDR1 KGHSH and CDR2 LQKENI. The CDR3 DNA reads TGTGCCAGCTCACCAGGGAGTTTAGCGGGGAAATACGAGCAGTACTTC. It translates to CASSPGSLAGKYEQYF.

This chain links TRBV7-2 with TRBJ1-1, with 8 positions matching TRBD1. The CDR3 runs to 17 residues. Germline trimming cut 0 bases from V and 3 bases from J; bases unmatched to any gene: 9. CDR1 and CDR2 (germline): SGHTA, FQGNSA. The CDR3 DNA is TGTGCCAGCAGCTTAGCCCCATACAGGGGGACGTACACTGAAGCTTTCTTT. It yields the protein CASSLAPYRGTYTEAFF.

The chain links TRBV3-1 (or the pseudogene TRBV3-2) to TRBJ1-3; D uncertain. The germline CDR1 and CDR2 sequences are LGHDT and YNNKEL (reference sequence). The CDR3 sequence is 15 residues long. V was pared by 2 bases and J by 0 bases, with 8 bases between. The CDR3 DNA sequence: TGTGCCAGCAGCCAACCGAGGGTCTCTGGAAACACCATATATTTT. Its translation is CASSQPRVSGNTIYF.

The V and J genes are TRBV19 and TRBJ2-1; unclear D gene. The V end was cut by 0 bases, the J end by 6 bases, with 3 bases between. The CDR3 length is 12 residues. Looked up from germline, CDR1 is LNHDA and CDR2 is SQIVND (reference sequence). CDR3 region: CASSIDSNEQFF. In DNA form, the CDR3 reads TGTGCCAGTAGTATAGATAGCAATGAGCAGTTCTTC.

The rearrangement uses TRBV18 and TRBJ2-1; 11 nucleotides align to TRBD2. The germline V gene has CDR1 KGHSH and CDR2 LQKENI. After removal of 3 bases from V and 3 bases from J, the junction contained 7 bases not matched to a gene. The CDR3 is made up of 17 amino acids. The DNA of the CDR3 is TGTGCCAGCTCACCGGCTAGCGGGGGGTTCGGCTACAATGAGCAGTTCTTC. This encodes CASSPASGGFGYNEQFF.

J is TRBJ2-3 and V is TRBV7-3; 7 nucleotides agree with TRBD2. The CDR3 extends over 18 amino acids. Germline CDR1 reads SGHTA; CDR2 reads FQGTGA. J gave up 3 bases and V 2 bases, and 14 bases lay outside the gene matches. DNA of the CDR3: TGTGCCAGCAGCTTAGGGGGAGGTGGCGGGAGAAGGACAGATACGCAGTATTTT. This gives the protein CASSLGGGGGRRTDTQYF.

This chain links TRBV6-5 with TRBJ2-3; TRBD2 agrees at 9 bases. The CDR3 loop spans 15 amino acids. Germline CDR1 is MNHEY and CDR2 is SVGAGI. J was trimmed by 2 bases and V by 6 bases; bases with no gene match: 6. The CDR3 is CASRMAGGTTDTQYF. CDR3 nucleotide sequence: TGTGCCAGCAGGATGGCGGGGGGGACCACAGATACGCAGTATTTT.

The chain couples TRBV2 to TRBJ2-1; a weak D match, TRBD2 (6 bases). The V and J ends lost 6 bases and 8 bases respectively, with 8 bases between them. The CDR3 sequence is 11 residues long. Germline V gene data show CDR1 as SNHLY and CDR2 as FYNNEI. CDR3 nucleotides: TGTGCCAGCAGGCGGGGCCATGAGCAGTTCTTC. Translated, it gives CASRRGHEQFF.

V and J are TRBV7-8 and TRBJ1-1; maybe TRBD1 (6 bases). The germline V and J ends were trimmed by 5 bases and 4 bases, with 11 bases remaining between them. Germline V gives CDR1 SGHVS, CDR2 FQNEAQ. The CDR3 totals 13 residues. The CDR3 DNA reads as TGTGCCAGCAGCCGAAAAGGGGGCACTGAAGCTTTCTTT. Protein sequence: CASSRKGGTEAFF.

V is TRBV5-6 and J is TRBJ2-7; D is unresolved. In germline, CDR1 is SGHDT, CDR2 YYEEEE. The CDR3 runs 11 residues. V was pared by 7 bases and J by 2 bases, with 7 bases between. This chain's CDR3 is CASGEAYEQYF. The CDR3 DNA reads as TGTGCCAGCGGAGAGGCCTACGAGCAGTACTTC.

The chain employs TRBV19 and TRBJ1-6; 10 bases match TRBD1. J was trimmed by 7 bases and V by 1 base; bases with no gene match: 7. CDR3 length equals 17 residues. Germline lookup yields CDR1 LNHDA and CDR2 SQIVND (reference sequence). As DNA, the CDR3 is TGTGCCAGTAGTATAGCGGCCGGGACAGGGGACAATTCACCCCTCCACTTT. This gives the protein CASSIAAGTGDNSPLHF.

This clone was counted a few times. V usage is TRBV3-1 (or the pseudogene TRBV3-2) and J usage is TRBJ1-4, with a tentative D call TRBD1 (6 bases). Trimming cost V 1 base and J 9 bases, with 15 bases left between them. The CDR3 totals 15 residues. Germline V gene sequence: CDR1 LGHDT, CDR2 YNNKEL (reference sequence). For the CDR3, the DNA is TGTGCCAGCAGCCAAGTAGGGGGTGAAGGCCAAAAACTGTTTTTT. Its protein product is CASSQVGGEGQKLFF.

The V call is TRBV7-2, the J call TRBJ2-1; 9 bases are shared with TRBD2. Germline assignment: CDR1 SGHTA and CDR2 FQGNSA. J lost 7 bases, V lost 4 bases, and 17 bases had no gene match. CDR3 length: 18 residues. The CDR3: CASSSPSSGARPGNEQFF. CDR3 DNA sequence: TGTGCCAGCAGCTCACCCTCTAGCGGGGCCCGGCCGGGGAATGAGCAGTTCTTC.